Listed here are 18 T cell receptor beta chains from one sample, sequenced in a study of T cell responses to AZD1222 COVID-19 vaccine. Clones were sequenced by immunoSEQ multiplex PCR, and TCRdb holds only the in-frame ones, with some missing. The data contain some 100,000 clones, 85% to 90% of them singletons. The sample consisted of peripheral blood, taken on day 0 of AZD1222 vaccination. These receptors came from an adult in good health.

V and J are TRBV18 and TRBJ2-1, with a tentative D call TRBD1 (6 bases). With 1 base removed from V and 2 bases from J, the gap between germline ends came to 15 bases. This CDR3 is 17 amino acids long. Germline CDR1 reads KGHSH; CDR2 reads LQKENI. The chain's CDR3 is CASSPLTGSLAYNEQFF. The DNA of the CDR3 is TGTGCCAGCTCACCACTCACAGGGTCTCTGGCCTACAATGAGCAGTTCTTC. Together with reference TRBV18 and TRBJ2-1, the CDR3 gives the full variable domain: NAGVMQNPRHLVRRRGQEARLRCSPMKGHSHVYWYRQLPEEGLKFMVYLQKENIIDESGMPKERFSAEFPKEGPSILRIQQVVRGDSAAYFCASSPLTGSLAYNEQFFGPGTRLTVL.

This clone came up a few times. The rearrangement joins TRBV10-3 to TRBJ1-2; D gene uncertain. The CDR3 consists of 13 residues. The V gene lost 3 bases and the J gene lost 7 bases, with 12 bases spanning the gap. CDR1 and CDR2 from the germline V gene are ENHRY and SYGVKD. CDR3: CAISDAGTFGYTF. The CDR3 bases are TGTGCCATCAGTGATGCAGGCACTTTTGGCTACACCTTC.

The chain recombines TRBV7-9 with TRBJ1-1; possible D gene TRBD1, 5 bases. Germline values: CDR1 SEHNR, CDR2 FQNEAQ (reference sequence). Trimming removed 8 bases at V and 7 bases at J, with 14 bases between. The CDR3 length is 12 residues. DNA for the CDR3: TGTGCCAGCCCCGCCGGGGGGGGTGAAGCTTTCTTT. This translates into CASPAGGGEAFF.

This rearrangement joins TRBV5-4 to TRBJ2-1; D call uncertain. CDR3 length equals 15 residues. Trimming removed 0 bases from V and 4 bases from J, with 11 bases in between. Germline lookup yields CDR1 SGHNT and CDR2 YYREEE (reference sequence). The CDR3, as DNA: TGTGCCAGCAGCTTGGGCAGTCCTTCTTACAATGAGCAGTTCTTC. Protein: CASSLGSPSYNEQFF.

The V call is TRBV11-3, the J call TRBJ1-1; TRBD1 might be the D (5 bases). CDR3 length: 13 residues. V shed 3 bases and J shed 4 bases, with 9 bases lying between them. CDR1 and CDR2 (germline): SGHNT, YENEEA. CDR3 sequence reads: CASSFTGATEAFF. CDR3 DNA: TGTGCCAGCAGCTTCACAGGAGCCACTGAAGCTTTCTTT.

The rearrangement links TRBV11-3 to TRBJ1-5; perhaps TRBD1 as D (5 bases). CDR1 is SGHNT and CDR2 is YENEEA in the germline V gene. Trimming left V 1 base short and J 0 bases short, with 13 bases between. The CDR3 loop spans 17 amino acids. CDR3 region: CASSLVGAGVSNQPQHF. The CDR3 DNA reads TGTGCCAGCAGCTTAGTTGGGGCGGGGGTTAGCAATCAGCCCCAGCATTTT.

This chain links TRBV10-3 with TRBJ1-2; D ambiguous. V lost 5 bases, J lost 0 bases, and 13 bases lay in between. Germline V CDR1 and CDR2: ENHRY, SYGVKD. The CDR3 runs 15 residues. The CDR3 reads CAISPGQATNYGYTF. The CDR3 region has the DNA TGTGCCATCAGTCCGGGCCAGGCGACTAACTATGGCTACACCTTC.

V usage is TRBV7-8 and J usage is TRBJ1-5; no definite D call. CDR1 SGHVS and CDR2 FQNEAQ come from the germline V gene. The CDR3 is 14 residues long. Trimming took off 1 base at V and 1 base at J, with 5 bases between the two ends. The CDR3 here is CASSLGNSNQPQHF. CDR3 nucleotide sequence: TGTGCCAGCAGCTTAGGAAACAGCAATCAGCCCCAGCATTTT.

In this sample, this clone turned up once. The chain recombines TRBV7-3 with TRBJ2-2; D not certain. Trimming shortened V by 5 bases and J by 6 bases, and 7 bases separated the two germline ends. CDR3 size: 12 residues. Germline lookup yields CDR1 SGHTA and CDR2 FQGTGA. CDR3 coding DNA: TGTGCCAGCAGCCATGATTCCGGGGAGCTGTTTTTT. It specifies CASSHDSGELFF.

The rearrangement links TRBV6-1 to TRBJ2-4; possibly TRBD1 or TRBD2 for D (5 bases each). Germline V gene lookup returns CDR1 MNHNS and CDR2 SASEGT. V was trimmed by 4 bases and J by 3 bases, leaving 16 bases between them. CDR3 length equals 16 residues. CDR3 sequence (DNA): TGTGCCAGCAGTGCCCCGGGGACCCAAGGCAAAAACATTCAGTACTTC. It is translated as CASSAPGTQGKNIQYF.

V gene TRBV19 combines with J gene TRBJ2-3, with 11 bases matching TRBD2. Germline V gene data show CDR1 as LNHDA and CDR2 as SQIVND (reference sequence). This CDR3 spans 15 amino acids. Germline trimming cut 6 bases from V and 3 bases from J; bases unmatched to any gene: 5. CDR3: CASSPTSGVTDTQYF. In DNA, the CDR3 is TGTGCCAGTAGCCCGACTAGCGGGGTAACAGATACGCAGTATTTT.

The chain carries TRBV9 and TRBJ1-1, with D hard to call. The germline V gene encodes CDR1 SGDLS and CDR2 YYNGEE. Trimming stripped 4 bases from V and 1 base from J, with 14 bases between. The CDR3 runs 15 residues. The chain's CDR3 is CASSPNNNKNTEAFF. DNA for the CDR3: TGTGCCAGCAGCCCTAATAATAACAAGAACACTGAAGCTTTCTTT.

The V gene is TRBV5-1, the J gene TRBJ2-1; 7 bases match TRBD2. With 1 base clipped from V and 8 bases from J, the junction kept 9 bases outside the gene matches. The CDR3 spans 15 residues. Germline-derived CDR1 and CDR2 are SGHRS and YFSETQ. CDR3 DNA sequence: TGCGCCAGCAGCTTGATAGGACTAGTCCCCGATGAGCAGTTCTTC. Amino acid sequence: CASSLIGLVPDEQFF.

A single count supports this clone. The chain couples TRBV5-5 to TRBJ1-4; no reliable D call. The CDR3 totals 13 residues. V was trimmed by 1 base and J by 8 bases, leaving 9 bases between them. In germline, CDR1 is SGHKS, CDR2 YYEKEE (reference sequence). DNA for the CDR3: TGTGCCAGCAGCTTGAGGCAGGACGAAAAACTGTTTTTT. Protein: CASSLRQDEKLFF.

This chain connects TRBV5-4 to TRBJ2-5, with a possible D match to TRBD1 (5 bases). Trimming took off 4 bases at V and 3 bases at J, with 10 bases between the two ends. This CDR3 is 13 amino acids long. Germline lookup yields CDR1 SGHNT and CDR2 YYREEE (reference sequence). CDR3 sequence reads: CASSNDRKETQYF. The DNA of the CDR3 is TGTGCCAGCAGCAACGACAGAAAAGAGACCCAGTACTTC.

The rearrangement links TRBV28 to TRBJ2-1; no definite D call. Germline-derived CDR1 and CDR2 are MDHEN and SYDVKM. V dropped 2 bases and J dropped 9 bases, with 20 bases sitting between them. This CDR3 is built from 16 residues. The DNA of the CDR3 is TGTGCCAGCAGTTTACCGGGCGGATCATCTGTGGGTGAGCAGTTCTTC. It is translated as CASSLPGGSSVGEQFF.

The chain links TRBV28 to TRBJ1-1, with 10 bases that match TRBD1. Germline CDR1 MDHEN, CDR2 SYDVKM. The CDR3 length is 16 residues. J lost 5 bases, V lost 6 bases, and 12 bases had no gene match. The CDR3: CASSDRGLENWTEAFF. CDR3 DNA sequence: TGTGCCAGCAGCGACAGGGGGCTTGAAAATTGGACTGAAGCTTTCTTT.

In DNA form, the CDR3 reads TGTGCCAGCAAGACGCGGACAGCTAACTATGGCTACACCTTC. Its protein product is CASKTRTANYGYTF. The chain joins TRBV6-5 to TRBJ1-2; D possibly corresponds to TRBD1 (6 bases). The V gene lost 7 bases and the J gene lost 0 bases, with 12 bases spanning the gap. From germline, CDR1 is MNHEY and CDR2 SVGAGI. The CDR3 contains 14 residues.